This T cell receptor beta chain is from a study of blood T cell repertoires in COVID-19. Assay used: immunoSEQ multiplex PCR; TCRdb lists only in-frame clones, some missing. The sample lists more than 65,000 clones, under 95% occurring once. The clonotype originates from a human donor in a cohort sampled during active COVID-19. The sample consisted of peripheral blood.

DNA of the CDR3: TGTGCCAGCAGTTCGACAGGTTACGATGGCTACACCTTC. The encoded protein is CASSSTGYDGYTF. The genes are TRBV12-3 or TRBV12-4 and TRBJ1-2; the D gene is possibly TRBD1 (6 bases). The CDR3 has 13 amino acids. The V gene lost 4 bases and the J gene lost 6 bases, with 12 bases spanning the gap.